This T cell receptor beta chain was found in a study of T cell responses to AZD1222 COVID-19 vaccine. The CDR3 runs to 16 residues. Only one count was recorded for this clone. Using immunoSEQ multiplex PCR, the repertoire was profiled, and TCRdb retains in-frame clones only, with some absent. The repertoire consists of some 130,000 clones, with approximately 88% occurring once and the leading ten covering about 4%. The input for sequencing was peripheral blood, taken on day 0 of AZD1222 vaccination. This TCR derives from an adult in good health. This chain connects TRBV21-1 to TRBJ2-1; no DNA check was done on the table's D call, TRBD2. TRBV21-1 is described as a pseudogene. The CDR3 bases are TGTGCCAGCAGCAAGCGGGGGGCTCATCCATACAATGAGCAGTTCTTC. Amino acid sequence: CASSKRGAHPYNEQFF.